A single sample is the source of the 29 T cell receptor beta chains below, sequenced in a study of cytomegalovirus exposure and HLA in healthy donors. Assay used: immunoSEQ multiplex PCR; TCRdb lists only in-frame clones, some missing. The sample has roughly 65,000 clones, roughly nine tenths seen once. Sequencing was performed on PBMCs. These receptors came from a man aged 18 to 29 in good health and CMV-seronegative.

This clone was found once. V usage is TRBV7-9 and J usage is TRBJ1-4; 7 bases are shared with TRBD1. This CDR3 contains 15 residues. The V segment lost 5 bases and the J segment 2 bases; nucleotides outside the gene matches: 5. The germline gives CDR1 SEHNR, CDR2 FQNEAQ (reference sequence). In nucleotides, the CDR3 is TGTGCCAGCAGCCCACAGGGGCTGACTAATGAAAAACTGTTTTTT. Its translation is CASSPQGLTNEKLFF.

The chain employs TRBV5-1 and TRBJ2-3; the D gene is possibly TRBD2 (5 bases). Trimming shortened V by 4 bases and J by 4 bases, and 10 bases separated the two germline ends. This CDR3 contains 13 residues. Germline V gives CDR1 SGHRS, CDR2 YFSETQ. For the CDR3, the DNA is TGCGCCAGCAGCACGGCCGGGGCAGATACGCAGTATTTT. Protein sequence: CASSTAGADTQYF.

The gene calls are TRBV28 and TRBJ2-3, with D unresolved. Germline CDR1 MDHEN, CDR2 SYDVKM. Trimming removed 6 bases at V and 0 bases at J, with 4 bases between. The CDR3 sequence is 12 residues long. The CDR3: CASRASTDTQYF. The CDR3 DNA reads as TGTGCCAGCAGGGCTAGCACAGATACGCAGTATTTT.

The chain uses TRBV11-2 and TRBJ2-3; D is unresolved. Germline V gene data show CDR1 as SGHAT and CDR2 as FQNNGV. V lost 0 bases, J lost 2 bases, and 15 bases lay in between. The CDR3 is made up of 17 amino acids. Written as DNA, the CDR3 is TGTGCCAGCAGCTTAGATCGAGCCACCATCAACACAGATACGCAGTATTTT. Its translation: CASSLDRATINTDTQYF.

This clone was observed once. V usage is TRBV4-2 and J usage is TRBJ2-3; no reliable D call. Germline CDR1 LGHNA, CDR2 YNFKEQ. There are 14 residues in the CDR3. The V end lost 0 bases, the J end lost 5 bases, and 9 bases lay between the germline ends. CDR3 residues: CASSQDVAGDTQYF. In nucleotides, the CDR3 is TGTGCCAGCAGCCAAGATGTGGCAGGAGATACGCAGTATTTT.

This chain connects TRBV9 to TRBJ1-1; D uncertain. CDR3 size: 17 residues. V lost 3 bases, J lost 4 bases, and 22 bases lay in between. CDR1 is SGDLS and CDR2 is YYNGEE in the germline V gene. In DNA form, the CDR3 reads TGTGCCAGCAGCGCATCTATCTGGGCCCCACGGGGCACTGAAGCTTTCTTT. Its translation is CASSASIWAPRGTEAFF.

The chain couples TRBV19 to TRBJ1-2, with 12 positions matching TRBD1. The CDR3 spans 15 residues. The V segment lost 6 bases and the J segment 3 bases; nucleotides outside the gene matches: 5. In germline, CDR1 is LNHDA, CDR2 SQIVND (reference sequence). The CDR3 spells CASRDGTGGYYGYTF. The CDR3 DNA is TGTGCCAGTAGGGATGGGACAGGGGGCTACTATGGCTACACCTTC.

In this sample, this clone turned up once. The chain's CDR3 is CASSSLASFTDTQYF. As DNA, the CDR3 is TGTGCCAGCAGCTCGCTAGCAAGCTTCACAGATACGCAGTATTTT. V gene TRBV14 combines with J gene TRBJ2-3, with D perhaps TRBD2 (5 bases). This CDR3 has 15 amino acids. Per germline, CDR1 SGHDN and CDR2 FVKESK. V gave up 5 bases and J gave up 2 bases, with 14 bases separating them.

V is TRBV10-1 and J is TRBJ2-7; D gene unclear. Germline V gene sequence: CDR1 WNHNN, CDR2 SYGVQD (reference sequence). Trimming shortened V by 0 bases and J by 4 bases, and 7 bases separated the two germline ends. The CDR3 consists of 13 residues. CDR3 bases: TGCGCCAGCAGTGAGTCGAGACATTACGAGCAGTACTTC. It encodes CASSESRHYEQYF.

This chain connects TRBV21-1 to TRBJ2-3; the table's D call, TRBD2, was not checked against the DNA. TRBV21-1 is a documented pseudogene. The CDR3 consists of 13 residues. The CDR3, as DNA: TGTGCCAGCAGCAACTGGGGGGCAGATACGCAGTATTTT. Translating gives CASSNWGADTQYF.

V is TRBV28 and J is TRBJ1-2; TRBD1 agrees at 7 bases. The junction had 9 bases not matched to a gene; V was cut back by 2 bases and J by 3 bases. Germline-derived CDR1 and CDR2 are MDHEN and SYDVKM. The CDR3 extends over 16 amino acids. DNA for the CDR3: TGTGCCAGCAGTTTAAGCGGTAGACAGGGATACTATGGCTACACCTTC. It translates to CASSLSGRQGYYGYTF.

The sample holds one count of this clone. The chain has TRBV28 and TRBJ1-4; D remains ambiguous. V was clipped by 5 bases and J by 5 bases, with 18 bases between them. The CDR3 covers 16 residues. CDR1 is MDHEN, CDR2 SYDVKM, per germline. Written as DNA, the CDR3 is TGTGCCAGCAGTCAGAGGTTTGTCTGGTTAAATGAAAAACTGTTTTTT. The encoded protein is CASSQRFVWLNEKLFF.

By share of the sample, this clone is medium-sized. The gene calls are TRBV7-3 and TRBJ2-7; 10 bases align to TRBD2. The length of the CDR3 is 15 residues. Germline trimming cut 2 bases from V and 6 bases from J; bases unmatched to any gene: 7. Germline V CDR1 and CDR2: SGHTA, FQGTGA. CDR3 bases: TGTGCCAGCAGCTTAGGGGAACTAGCGGGGAGCGAGCAGTACTTC. Translated: CASSLGELAGSEQYF.

This clone appeared a single time. The J gene is TRBJ2-7, the V gene TRBV9; the match to TRBD2 covers 7 bases. Germline assignment: CDR1 SGDLS and CDR2 YYNGEE. V lost 0 bases to trimming and J lost 0 bases; unmatched junction nucleotides: 6. The CDR3 has 16 residues. Written as DNA, the CDR3 is TGTGCCAGCAGCGTAGGACGTCGGGAGGCCTCCTACGAGCAGTACTTC. As protein: CASSVGRREASYEQYF.

The CDR3 DNA reads TGCGCCAGCAGCCCCCAATGGACTAGCGGGATAGAAAATGAGCAGTTCTTC. It yields the protein CASSPQWTSGIENEQFF. This chain links TRBV4-3 with TRBJ2-1; 12 nucleotides match TRBD2. V lost 4 bases, J lost 7 bases, and 11 bases stayed unmatched. The CDR3 runs to 17 residues. Germline CDR1 reads LGHNA; CDR2 reads YSLEER.

The rearrangement uses TRBV5-1 and TRBJ1-5; D not resolved. Trimming removed 0 bases from V and 1 base from J, with 11 bases in between. Germline CDR1 SGHRS, CDR2 YFSETQ. The CDR3 totals 16 residues. DNA of the CDR3: TGCGCCAGCAGCTTGGCGCCGGGAAGCAGCAATCAGCCCCAGCATTTT. Translation gives CASSLAPGSSNQPQHF.

The chain combines TRBV30 with TRBJ2-4; D might be TRBD1 (5 bases). V was cut by 5 bases and J by 1 base, with 15 bases left in between. CDR3 length equals 15 residues. Germline-derived CDR1 and CDR2 are GTSNPN and SVGIG (reference sequence). For the CDR3, the DNA is TGTGCCTGGGCTACGGTAGCAGGGGCCAAAAACATTCAGTACTTC. It codes for CAWATVAGAKNIQYF.

In its sample, this clone was seen once. The rearrangement joins TRBV28 to TRBJ1-2, with D maybe TRBD1 (6 bases). CDR3 length equals 13 residues. The V gene's germline CDR1 is MDHEN and CDR2 SYDVKM. V was shortened by 6 bases and J by 4 bases, with 12 bases between the two germline ends. The DNA for the CDR3 is TGTGCCAGCAGCCTCCGGGGGGCCTATGGCTACACCTTC. Amino acid sequence: CASSLRGAYGYTF.

The chain has TRBV7-9 and TRBJ2-7; TRBD1 might be the D (6 bases). V was pared by 2 bases and J by 7 bases, with 27 bases between. In germline, CDR1 is SEHNR, CDR2 FQNEAQ (reference sequence). The CDR3 spans 18 residues. CDR3 sequence (DNA): TGTGCCAGCAGCTTACCCCCTCGCCTGGCAGGGGCCCACGGGGAGCAGTACTTC. Protein product: CASSLPPRLAGAHGEQYF. Complete variable domain (other parts from reference TRBV7-9 and TRBJ2-7): DTGVSQNPRHKITKRGQNVTFRCDPISEHNRLYWYRQTLGQGPEFLTYFQNEAQLEKSRLLSDRFSAERPKGSFSTLEIQRTEQGDSAMYLCASSLPPRLAGAHGEQYFGPGTRLTVT.

The chain recombines TRBV29-1 with TRBJ1-2, with D unresolved. The length of the CDR3 is 13 residues. Trimming removed 3 bases from V and 4 bases from J, with 12 bases in between. The germline gives CDR1 SQVTM, CDR2 ANQGSEA. CDR3 bases: TGCAGCGTTGATGAAGGAGGGCGCTATGGCTACACCTTC. The encoded protein is CSVDEGGRYGYTF. Full variable domain (outside the CDR3, taken from reference TRBV29-1 and TRBJ1-2): SAVISQKPSRDICQRGTSLTIQCQVDSQVTMMFWYRQQPGQSLTLIATANQGSEATYESGFVIDKFPISRPNLTFSTLTVSNMSPEDSSIYLCSVDEGGRYGYTFGSGTRLTVV.

This sequence joins TRBV6-1 and TRBJ1-1; TRBD1 might be the D (6 bases). V was trimmed by 1 base and J by 1 base, leaving 10 bases between them. CDR1 and CDR2 from the germline V gene are MNHNS and SASEGT. This CDR3 spans 15 amino acids. CDR3 in amino acids: CASSEVYRANTEAFF. The CDR3 DNA sequence: TGTGCCAGCAGTGAAGTTTACAGGGCGAACACTGAAGCTTTCTTT.

The chain joins TRBV19 to TRBJ2-5; D might be TRBD1 (6 bases). Trimming removed 0 bases from V and 5 bases from J, with 19 bases in between. Germline CDR1 is LNHDA and CDR2 is SQIVND (reference sequence). The CDR3 contains 17 residues. The CDR3 DNA reads as TGTGCCAGTAGTATAGATCATAGGGGGTCAGGTGGGGAGACCCAGTACTTC. It is translated as CASSIDHRGSGGETQYF.

J is TRBJ2-7 and V is TRBV7-9; D may be TRBD2 (6 bases). The CDR3 is made up of 15 amino acids. V lost 5 bases to trimming and J lost 6 bases, with 20 bases between them. The V gene's germline CDR1 is SEHNR and CDR2 FQNEAQ (reference sequence). CDR3 DNA sequence: TGTGCCAGCAGCCCCCGGCCAGGAGGGGCCTTCGAGCAGTACTTC. It translates to CASSPRPGGAFEQYF.

This clone was seen only once. The genes are TRBV4-1 and TRBJ1-1; D is uncertain. The V end lost 1 base, the J end lost 4 bases, and 16 bases lay between the germline ends. The CDR3 covers 16 residues. Germline CDR1 and CDR2: MGHRA and YSYEKL. This CDR3 is CASSQVFVREGTEAFF. In DNA form, the CDR3 reads TGCGCCAGCAGCCAAGTATTCGTCCGAGAGGGCACTGAAGCTTTCTTT.

CDR3 protein: CASGTSGTDEQFF. The DNA for the CDR3 is TGTGCCAGCGGAACTAGCGGGACGGATGAGCAGTTCTTC. The rearrangement links TRBV6-4 to TRBJ2-1, with 10 bases identical to TRBD2. The CDR3 has 13 residues. Per the germline V gene, CDR1 is MRHNA and CDR2 is SNTAGT. Trimming cost V 8 bases and J 8 bases; bases outside gene matches: 6.

The V call is TRBV5-8, the J call TRBJ2-2, with a possible D match to TRBD1 (6 bases). The CDR3 totals 15 residues. The V gene's germline CDR1 is SGHTS and CDR2 YDEGEE. Trimming removed 2 bases at V and 4 bases at J, with 12 bases between. In DNA form, the CDR3 reads TGTGCCAGCAGCTTTCACAGGGTAGTCACCGGGGAGCTGTTTTTT. This codes for CASSFHRVVTGELFF.

V usage is TRBV7-2 and J usage is TRBJ2-7, with 8 bases fitting TRBD2. CDR3 size: 19 residues. Trimming at V came to 0 bases and at J to 3 bases, leaving 16 bases not matched to a gene. Germline-derived CDR1 and CDR2 are SGHTA and FQGNSA. The CDR3: CASSLATSPSREGFYEQYF. Written as DNA, the CDR3 is TGTGCCAGCAGCTTAGCGACATCCCCGTCCCGGGAGGGTTTCTACGAGCAGTACTTC.

The rearrangement joins TRBV7-2 to TRBJ1-1, with 7 nucleotides matching TRBD1. The germline V gene encodes CDR1 SGHTA and CDR2 FQGNSA. V lost 3 bases and J lost 0; bases outside the gene matches: 10. There are 17 residues in the CDR3. CDR3 DNA: TGTGCCAGCAGCTTTAGGGCCTGGGACAGCATGAACACTGAAGCTTTCTTT. It codes for CASSFRAWDSMNTEAFF. The variable domain in full, with the rest retrieved from reference TRBV7-2 and TRBJ1-1, is GAGVSQSPSNKVTEKGKDVELRCDPISGHTALYWYRQSLGQGLEFLIYFQGNSAPDKSGLPSDRFSAERTGGSVSTLTIQRTQQEDSAVYLCASSFRAWDSMNTEAFFGQGTRLTVV.

The chain recombines TRBV7-9 with TRBJ1-2; 10 nucleotides line up with TRBD1. Per germline, CDR1 SEHNR and CDR2 FQNEAQ (reference sequence). With V trimmed by 5 bases and J by 2 bases, 5 bases remained unmatched. This CDR3 has 15 amino acids. Here the CDR3 DNA reads TGTGCCAGCAGCCAGGGACAGGGGAACAACTATGGCTACACCTTC. Translating gives CASSQGQGNNYGYTF.